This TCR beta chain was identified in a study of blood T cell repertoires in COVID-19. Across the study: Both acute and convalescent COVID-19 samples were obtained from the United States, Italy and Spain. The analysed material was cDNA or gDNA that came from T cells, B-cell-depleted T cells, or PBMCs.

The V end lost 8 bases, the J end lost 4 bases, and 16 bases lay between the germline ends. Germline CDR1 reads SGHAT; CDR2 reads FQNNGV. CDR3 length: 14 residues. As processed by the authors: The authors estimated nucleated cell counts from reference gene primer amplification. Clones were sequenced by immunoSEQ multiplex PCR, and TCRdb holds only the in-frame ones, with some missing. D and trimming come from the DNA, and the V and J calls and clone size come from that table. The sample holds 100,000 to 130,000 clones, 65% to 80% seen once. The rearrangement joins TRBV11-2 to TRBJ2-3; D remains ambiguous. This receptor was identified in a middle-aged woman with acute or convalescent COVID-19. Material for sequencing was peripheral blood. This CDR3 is CASGGVVNADTQYF. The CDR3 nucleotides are TGTGCCAGCGGTGGTGTAGTAAACGCAGATACGCAGTATTTT. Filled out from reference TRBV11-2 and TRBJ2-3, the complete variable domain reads EAGVAQSPRYKIIEKRQSVAFWCNPISGHATLYWYQQILGQGPKLLIQFQNNGVVDDSQLPKDRFSAERLKGVDSTLKIQPAKLEDSAVYLCASGGVVNADTQYFGPGTRLTVL.